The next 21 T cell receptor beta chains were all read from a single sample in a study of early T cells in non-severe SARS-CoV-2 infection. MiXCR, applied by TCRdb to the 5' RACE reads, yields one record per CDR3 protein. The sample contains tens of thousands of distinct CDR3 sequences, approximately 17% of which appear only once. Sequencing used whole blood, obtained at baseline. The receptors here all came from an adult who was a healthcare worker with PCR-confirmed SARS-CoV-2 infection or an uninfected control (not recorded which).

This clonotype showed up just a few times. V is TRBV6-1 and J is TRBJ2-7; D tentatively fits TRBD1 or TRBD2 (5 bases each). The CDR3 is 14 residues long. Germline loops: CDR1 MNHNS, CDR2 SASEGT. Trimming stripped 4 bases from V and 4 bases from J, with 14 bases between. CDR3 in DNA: TGTGCCAGCAGTGGTGAGGGGCCAAAATACGAGCAGTACTTC. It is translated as CASSGEGPKYEQYF.

The CDR3 DNA follows: TGTGCCAGCAGCTCTAGGGGGGAGCGCGATACGCAGTATTTT. It translates to CASSSRGERDTQYF. The V call is TRBV7-9, the J call TRBJ2-3, with D perhaps being TRBD1 or TRBD2 (6 bases each). The CDR3 is 14 amino acids. V was pared by 4 bases and J by 6 bases, with 14 bases between. Germline V gene data show CDR1 as SEHNR and CDR2 as FQNEAQ (reference sequence).

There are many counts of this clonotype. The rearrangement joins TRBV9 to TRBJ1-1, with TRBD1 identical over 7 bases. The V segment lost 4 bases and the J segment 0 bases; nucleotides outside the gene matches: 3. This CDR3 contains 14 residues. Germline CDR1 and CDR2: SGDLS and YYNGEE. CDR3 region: CASSSGGLNTEAFF. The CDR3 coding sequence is TGTGCCAGCAGCTCAGGGGGTTTGAACACTGAAGCTTTCTTT.

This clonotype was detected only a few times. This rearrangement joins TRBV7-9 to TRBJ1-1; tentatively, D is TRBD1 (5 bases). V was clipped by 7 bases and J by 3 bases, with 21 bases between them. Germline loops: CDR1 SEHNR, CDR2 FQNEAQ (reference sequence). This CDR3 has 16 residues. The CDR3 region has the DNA TGTGCCAGCAAAGGAGGGATCTGGGGGTCGTACACTGAAGCTTTCTTT. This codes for CASKGGIWGSYTEAFF.

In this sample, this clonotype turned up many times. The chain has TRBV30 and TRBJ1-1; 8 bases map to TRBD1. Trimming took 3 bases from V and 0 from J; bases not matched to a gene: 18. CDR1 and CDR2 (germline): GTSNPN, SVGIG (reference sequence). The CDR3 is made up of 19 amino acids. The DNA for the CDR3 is TGTGCCTGGAGCGACGTTAAACCGGGACAGGAGAGCATGAACACTGAAGCTTTCTTT. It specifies CAWSDVKPGQESMNTEAFF. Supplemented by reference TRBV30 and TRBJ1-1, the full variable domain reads SQTIHQWPATLVQPVGSPLSLECTVEGTSNPNLYWYRQAAGRGLQLLFYSVGIGQISSEVPQNLSASRPQDRQFILSSKKLLLSDSGFYLCAWSDVKPGQESMNTEAFFGQGTRLTVV.

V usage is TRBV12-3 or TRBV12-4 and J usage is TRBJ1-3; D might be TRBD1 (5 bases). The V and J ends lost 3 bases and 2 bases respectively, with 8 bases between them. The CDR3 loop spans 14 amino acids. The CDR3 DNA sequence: TGTGCCAGCAGTTTGGACAATCCTGGAAACACCATATATTTT. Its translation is CASSLDNPGNTIYF.

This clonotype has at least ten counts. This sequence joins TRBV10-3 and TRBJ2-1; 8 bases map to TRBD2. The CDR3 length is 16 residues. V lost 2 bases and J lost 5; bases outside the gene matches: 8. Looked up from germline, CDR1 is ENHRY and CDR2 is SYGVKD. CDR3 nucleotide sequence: TGTGCCATCAGTGAGCCGGCGGGACTAGGGAACAATGAGCAGTTCTTC. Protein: CAISEPAGLGNNEQFF.

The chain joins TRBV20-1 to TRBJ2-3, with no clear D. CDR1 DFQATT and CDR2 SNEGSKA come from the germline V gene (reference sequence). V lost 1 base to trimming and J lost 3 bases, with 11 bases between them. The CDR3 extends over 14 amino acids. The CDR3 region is CSARAGSGTDTQYF. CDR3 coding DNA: TGCAGTGCTAGAGCTGGGTCTGGTACAGATACGCAGTATTTT.

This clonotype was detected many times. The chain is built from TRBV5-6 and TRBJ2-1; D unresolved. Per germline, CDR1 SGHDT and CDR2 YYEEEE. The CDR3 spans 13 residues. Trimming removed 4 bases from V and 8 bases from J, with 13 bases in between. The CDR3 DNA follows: TGTGCCAGCAGCGTTCACCGCACGGATGAGCAGTTCTTC. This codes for CASSVHRTDEQFF.

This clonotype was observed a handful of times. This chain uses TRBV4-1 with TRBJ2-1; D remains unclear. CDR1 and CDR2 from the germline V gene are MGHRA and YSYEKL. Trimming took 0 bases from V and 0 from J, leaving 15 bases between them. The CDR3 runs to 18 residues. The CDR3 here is CASSQDLLHSSSYNEQFF. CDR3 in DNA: TGCGCCAGCAGCCAAGATCTACTTCACTCAAGCTCCTACAATGAGCAGTTCTTC.

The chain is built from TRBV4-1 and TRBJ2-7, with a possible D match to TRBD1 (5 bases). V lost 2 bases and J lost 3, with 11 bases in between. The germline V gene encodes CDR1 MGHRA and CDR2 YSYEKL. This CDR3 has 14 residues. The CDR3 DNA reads TGCGCCAGCAGCCAACTTCAGGGTGTCTACGAGCAGTACTTC. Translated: CASSQLQGVYEQYF.

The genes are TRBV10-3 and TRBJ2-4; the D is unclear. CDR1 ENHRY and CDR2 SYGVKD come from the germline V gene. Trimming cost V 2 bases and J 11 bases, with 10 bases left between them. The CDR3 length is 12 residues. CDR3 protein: CAISEGSLVQYF. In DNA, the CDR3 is TGTGCCATCAGTGAGGGCAGTTTGGTTCAGTACTTC.

CDR3 DNA: TGTGCCAGCAGCGCCGGGACTATCGGGCACATTCAGTACTTC. Residues: CASSAGTIGHIQYF. The rearrangement joins TRBV28 to TRBJ2-4; 7 bases align to TRBD2. Germline CDR1 reads MDHEN; CDR2 reads SYDVKM. CDR3 size: 14 residues. V lost 6 bases, J lost 8 bases, and 10 bases stayed unmatched.

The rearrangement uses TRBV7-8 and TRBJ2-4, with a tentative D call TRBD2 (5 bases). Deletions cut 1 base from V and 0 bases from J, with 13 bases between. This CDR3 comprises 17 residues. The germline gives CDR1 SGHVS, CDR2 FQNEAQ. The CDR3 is CASSLVGAEIAKNIQYF. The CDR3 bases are TGTGCCAGCAGCTTAGTTGGAGCGGAAATAGCCAAAAACATTCAGTACTTC.

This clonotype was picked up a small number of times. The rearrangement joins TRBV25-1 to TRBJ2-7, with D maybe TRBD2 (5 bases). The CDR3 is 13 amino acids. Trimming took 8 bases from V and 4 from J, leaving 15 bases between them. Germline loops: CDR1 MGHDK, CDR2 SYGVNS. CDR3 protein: CASLGSPGYEQYF. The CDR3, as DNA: TGTGCCAGCCTGGGGAGTCCGGGGTACGAGCAGTACTTC.

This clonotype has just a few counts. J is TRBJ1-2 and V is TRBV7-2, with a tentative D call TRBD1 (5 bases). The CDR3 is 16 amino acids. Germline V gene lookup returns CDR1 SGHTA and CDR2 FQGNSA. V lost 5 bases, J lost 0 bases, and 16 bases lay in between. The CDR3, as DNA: TGTGCCAGCAGCCCCGCGTGGGGACGACCTAACTATGGCTACACCTTC. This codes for CASSPAWGRPNYGYTF.

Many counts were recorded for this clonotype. The CDR3 coding sequence is TGTGCCAGCAGCTTGGCTCCTAACGAGCAGTTCTTC. Encoded protein: CASSLAPNEQFF. This chain joins TRBV5-5 and TRBJ2-1; unclear D gene. The CDR3 loop spans 12 amino acids. Between the trimmed V and J ends, which lost 0 bases and 10 bases, there was a span of 8 bases. Germline V gives CDR1 SGHKS, CDR2 YYEKEE (reference sequence).

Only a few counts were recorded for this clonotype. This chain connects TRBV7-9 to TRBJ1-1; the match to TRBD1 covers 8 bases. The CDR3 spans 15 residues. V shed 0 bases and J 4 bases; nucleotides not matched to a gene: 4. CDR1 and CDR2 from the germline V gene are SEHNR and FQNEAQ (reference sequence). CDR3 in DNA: TGTGCCAGCAGCTTAGCGCTCGGACAGGGCACTGAAGCTTTCTTT. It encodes CASSLALGQGTEAFF.

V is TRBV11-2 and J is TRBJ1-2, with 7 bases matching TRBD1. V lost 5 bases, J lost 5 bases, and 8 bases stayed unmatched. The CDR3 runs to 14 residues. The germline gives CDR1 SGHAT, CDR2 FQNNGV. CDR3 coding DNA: TGTGCCAGCAGCACAGGGGATCTCCTTTATGGCTACACCTTC. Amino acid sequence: CASSTGDLLYGYTF.

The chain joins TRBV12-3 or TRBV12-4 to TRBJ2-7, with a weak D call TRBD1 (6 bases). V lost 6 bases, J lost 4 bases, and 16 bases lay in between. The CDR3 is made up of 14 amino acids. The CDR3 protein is CASSPAGAMYEQYF. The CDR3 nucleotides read TGTGCCAGCAGCCCTGCAGGGGCGATGTACGAGCAGTACTTC.

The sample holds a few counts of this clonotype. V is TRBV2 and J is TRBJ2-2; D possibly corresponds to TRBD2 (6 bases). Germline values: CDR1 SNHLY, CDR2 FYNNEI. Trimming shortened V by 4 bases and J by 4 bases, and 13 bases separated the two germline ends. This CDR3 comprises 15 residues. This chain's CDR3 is CASSAVAERTGELFF. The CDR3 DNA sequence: TGTGCCAGCAGTGCCGTAGCGGAGCGCACCGGGGAGCTGTTTTTT.